A single T cell receptor beta chain is shown here with its context. Its antigen is unidentified. This may stem from a read error, because a much larger clone lies one nucleotide away. Here the CDR3 omits its conserved ending phenylalanine or tryptophan, so a read error is the likely source. With a constant-region primer, TCR beta cDNA was made from approximately 520 ng of total RNA. Slightly modified ARM-PCR with three nested multiplex PCR rounds yielded TCR beta libraries. Forward primers for TRBV1-TRBV30 and a C-beta reverse primer served the first two PCR rounds, at about 11 cycles each. TCRdb ran MiXCR on the multiplex PCR reads and lists one entry per CDR3 protein. The sample comprises about 99,000 distinct CDR3 sequences, more than 65% of which are singletons, and 7.5% to 10% rests with the top ten. The data stem from a study of tumor-infiltrating lymphocytes in primary liver carcinoma. Study context: Both sexes were represented among patients, who were 30 to 69 years old.

General study findings and limits: Only about 7-24% of top clones were detected in all five tumor regions.

Germline V gene data show CDR1 as MDHEN and CDR2 as SYDVKM. V dropped 6 bases and J dropped 3; count of bases not matched to a gene: 5. The CDR3 has 13 amino acids. For each extraction, RNA and DNA were obtained together from 20-30 mg of unsorted bulk tissue. The material sequenced was liver tumor tissue from sampling region 5. This sample's subset: tumor region T5, tumor centre. This TCR was sampled from a woman aged 55-69 years with primary liver carcinoma and hepatitis B virus infection. This chain connects TRBV28 to TRBJ2-7; 7 nucleotides line up with TRBD2. CDR3 DNA: TGTGCCAGCAGCTCAGCGGGACGCTACGAGCAGTACCTC. It specifies CASSSAGRYEQYL.